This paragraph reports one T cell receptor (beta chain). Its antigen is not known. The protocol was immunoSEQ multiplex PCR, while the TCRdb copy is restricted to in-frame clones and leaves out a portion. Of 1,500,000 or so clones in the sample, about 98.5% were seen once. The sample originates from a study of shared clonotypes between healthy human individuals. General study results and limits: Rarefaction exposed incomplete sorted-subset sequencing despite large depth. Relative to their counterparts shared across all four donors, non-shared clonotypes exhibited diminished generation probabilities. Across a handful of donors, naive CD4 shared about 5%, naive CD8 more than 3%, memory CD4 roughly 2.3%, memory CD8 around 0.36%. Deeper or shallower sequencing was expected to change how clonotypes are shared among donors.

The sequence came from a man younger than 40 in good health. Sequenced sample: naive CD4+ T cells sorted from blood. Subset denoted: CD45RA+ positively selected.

CDR3 amino acids: CASSLNRGQMPSSYNEQFF. The CDR3 DNA reads as TGTGCCAGCAGCCTCAATCGGGGCCAAATGCCAAGCTCCTACAATGAGCAGTTCTTC. The chain is built from TRBV14 and TRBJ2-1, with D perhaps assigned TRBD1 or TRBD2 (5 bases each). Germline V lookup: CDR1 SGHDN, CDR2 FVKESK. The CDR3 consists of 19 residues. V was clipped by 4 bases and J by 0 bases, with 22 bases between them. The full variable domain, its missing parts supplied by reference TRBV14 and TRBJ2-1, is EAGVTQFPSHSVIEKGQTVTLRCDPISGHDNLYWYRRVMGKEIKFLLHFVKESKQDESGMPNNRFLAERTGGTYSTLKVQPAELEDSGVYFCASSLNRGQMPSSYNEQFFGPGTRLTVL.